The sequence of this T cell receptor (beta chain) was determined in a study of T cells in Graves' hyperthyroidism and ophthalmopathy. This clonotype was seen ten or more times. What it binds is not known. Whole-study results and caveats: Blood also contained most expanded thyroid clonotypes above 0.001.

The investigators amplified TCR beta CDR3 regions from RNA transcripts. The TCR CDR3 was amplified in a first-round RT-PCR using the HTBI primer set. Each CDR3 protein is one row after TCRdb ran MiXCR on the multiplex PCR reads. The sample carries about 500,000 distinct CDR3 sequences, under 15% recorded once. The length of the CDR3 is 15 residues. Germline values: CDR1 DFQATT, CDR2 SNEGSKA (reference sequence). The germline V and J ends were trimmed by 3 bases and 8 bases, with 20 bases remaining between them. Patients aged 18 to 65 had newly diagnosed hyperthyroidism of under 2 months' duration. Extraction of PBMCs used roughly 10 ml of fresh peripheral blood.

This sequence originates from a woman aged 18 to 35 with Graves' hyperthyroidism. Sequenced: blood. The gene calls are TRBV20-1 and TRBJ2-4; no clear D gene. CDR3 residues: CSASRLVDGRYIQYF. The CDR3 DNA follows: TGCAGTGCTAGTAGGCTAGTCGACGGCAGATACATTCAGTACTTC.